These 24 T cell receptor beta chains originate from one sample sequenced in a study of blood T cell repertoires in COVID-19. Measured with immunoSEQ multiplex PCR; TCRdb has only the in-frame clones, and not every one. Of 110,000 to 150,000 clones listed, roughly nine tenths are singletons. Sequencing input: peripheral blood. These receptors originate from a woman aged 55-69 years with active COVID-19.

The V and J genes are TRBV7-2 and TRBJ2-1, with a possible D match to TRBD1 (6 bases). V was trimmed by 5 bases and J by 7 bases, leaving 6 bases between them. The germline CDR1 and CDR2 sequences are SGHTA and FQGNSA. The CDR3 consists of 11 residues. The CDR3 here is CASSQGNEQFF. The CDR3 region has the DNA TGTGCCAGCAGCCAGGGGAATGAGCAGTTCTTC.

The chain's CDR3 is CASSSWGRYQPQHF. CDR3 nucleotides: TGTGCCAGCAGTTCCTGGGGCCGGTATCAGCCCCAGCATTTT. This chain uses TRBV28 with TRBJ1-5; possibly TRBD1 for D (5 bases). CDR3 size: 14 residues. V was clipped by 4 bases and J by 5 bases, with 12 bases between them. The germline V gene encodes CDR1 MDHEN and CDR2 SYDVKM.

The chain recombines TRBV28 with TRBJ2-3, with 13 bases lining up with TRBD2. Germline-derived CDR1 and CDR2 are MDHEN and SYDVKM. V was clipped by 3 bases and J by 12 bases; unmatched bases: 9. CDR3 size: 15 residues. In nucleotides, the CDR3 is TGTGCCAGCAGTTTGGCCGGGACTAGCGGGAAGACCCAGTATTTT. Translating it yields CASSLAGTSGKTQYF.

The gene calls are TRBV2 and TRBJ1-1, with D unclear. Trimming cost V 7 bases and J 5 bases, with 5 bases left between them. Germline lookup yields CDR1 SNHLY and CDR2 FYNNEI. The CDR3 totals 10 residues. The CDR3 DNA follows: TGTGCCAGCACCCGGACTGAAGCTTTCTTT. Its translation: CASTRTEAFF.

This chain joins TRBV18 and TRBJ1-3; TRBD1 aligns across 7 bases. The ends lost 5 bases at V and 1 base at J; junction bases unmatched: 11. The CDR3 runs to 17 residues. The germline CDR1 and CDR2 sequences are KGHSH and LQKENI. CDR3 amino acids: CASSVKPTGISGNTIYF. Here the CDR3 DNA reads TGTGCCAGCTCAGTGAAGCCGACAGGGATATCTGGAAACACCATATATTTT.

V gene TRBV2 combines with J gene TRBJ2-1; TRBD2 agrees at 8 bases. Germline lookup yields CDR1 SNHLY and CDR2 FYNNEI. V dropped 3 bases and J dropped 6; count of bases not matched to a gene: 7. The CDR3 sequence is 15 residues long. CDR3 nucleotides: TGTGCCAGCAGTGAGACGGGACTAGTCATCAATGAGCAGTTCTTC. Translating gives CASSETGLVINEQFF.

The rearrangement joins TRBV28 to TRBJ1-4; TRBD1 matches 7 bases. Germline V lookup: CDR1 MDHEN, CDR2 SYDVKM. Losses at the gene ends were 6 bases for V and 3 bases for J; bases not matched to a gene: 4. The CDR3 is 14 amino acids. CDR3 nucleotide sequence: TGTGCCAGCAGCTTAACAGGGGCTAATGAAAAACTGTTTTTT. It specifies CASSLTGANEKLFF.

A single count supports this clone. The chain couples TRBV30 to TRBJ2-3; D is unresolved. V was cut by 2 bases and J by 7 bases, with 16 bases left in between. The germline V gene has CDR1 GTSNPN and CDR2 SVGIG (reference sequence). This CDR3 is built from 14 residues. CDR3 coding DNA: TGTGCCTGGAGTCTAGGCCGTGTTGCGAATACGCAGTATTTT. Its translation is CAWSLGRVANTQYF.

The chain couples TRBV5-1 to TRBJ1-1, with 8 bases aligning to TRBD1. The CDR3 has 15 amino acids. Germline V gives CDR1 SGHRS, CDR2 YFSETQ. V shed 1 base and J 1 base; nucleotides not matched to a gene: 3. CDR3 protein: CASSLYGTGNTEAFF. CDR3 bases: TGCGCCAGCAGCTTGTATGGGACAGGGAACACTGAAGCTTTCTTT.

The chain uses TRBV25-1 and TRBJ2-2; 8 bases line up with TRBD1. Per the germline V gene, CDR1 is MGHDK and CDR2 is SYGVNS. V gave up 5 bases and J gave up 4 bases; unmatched junction bases: 6. The CDR3 totals 15 residues. The CDR3 DNA is TGTGCCAGCAGTAAAACGACAGGGGTCACCGGGGAGCTGTTTTTT. Protein sequence: CASSKTTGVTGELFF.

The genes are TRBV28 and TRBJ1-3, with 8 bases fitting TRBD1. The CDR3 totals 14 residues. V shed 7 bases, J shed 4 bases, and the junction held 6 bases outside the gene matches. Germline CDR1 is MDHEN and CDR2 is SYDVKM. CDR3 protein: CASTQGALGNTIYF. The CDR3 nucleotides read TGTGCCAGCACCCAGGGGGCGCTCGGAAACACCATATATTTT.

The chain carries TRBV18 and TRBJ2-1; 16 bases align to TRBD2. The germline CDR1 and CDR2 sequences are KGHSH and LQKENI. V lost 1 base and J lost 6; bases outside the gene matches: 6. This CDR3 comprises 18 residues. The CDR3 region has the DNA TGTGCCAGCTCACCACGGGGACTAGCGGGAGGGCCAGGCAATGAGCAGTTCTTC. Translated: CASSPRGLAGGPGNEQFF.

The chain has TRBV6-2 or TRBV6-3 and TRBJ1-6; 7 bases are a match to TRBD1. This CDR3 contains 16 residues. Per germline, CDR1 MNHEY and CDR2 SVGEGT. The V gene end was trimmed by 2 bases and the J gene end by 9 bases; junction bases not matched to a gene: 10. The CDR3 protein is CASSYHSSYRGSPLHF. The CDR3 DNA sequence: TGTGCCAGCAGTTACCATTCGTCGTACAGGGGTTCACCCCTCCACTTT.

The table lists this clone with a few counts. The chain has TRBV2 and TRBJ1-1; 11 bases map to TRBD1. There are 15 residues in the CDR3. Germline V gene data show CDR1 as SNHLY and CDR2 as FYNNEI. Trimming took 8 bases from V and 0 from J; bases not matched to a gene: 5. The CDR3 sequence is CASGGTGGVNTEAFF. Written as DNA, the CDR3 is TGTGCCAGCGGGGGGACAGGGGGTGTGAACACTGAAGCTTTCTTT.

The chain employs TRBV6-5 and TRBJ2-7, with a possible D match to TRBD2 (6 bases). V gave up 6 bases and J gave up 3 bases, with 12 bases separating them. The CDR3 sequence is 13 residues long. Germline V CDR1 and CDR2: MNHEY, SVGAGI. In DNA form, the CDR3 reads TGTGCCAGCAGGAGAGCGGGTGTCTACGAGCAGTACTTC. Amino acid sequence: CASRRAGVYEQYF.

The chain has TRBV7-2 and TRBJ2-1, with TRBD2 matching over 8 bases. The germline gives CDR1 SGHTA, CDR2 FQGNSA. The CDR3 extends over 16 amino acids. V was clipped by 6 bases and J by 7 bases; unmatched bases: 14. The CDR3 DNA is TGTGCCAGCAGTTTAAGAGCGGGAGATCGTTATAATGAGCAGTTCTTC. This translates into CASSLRAGDRYNEQFF.

This clone was detected once. V usage is TRBV5-6 and J usage is TRBJ2-1; 11 bases are shared with TRBD2. The CDR3 totals 16 residues. The trim removed 1 base at V and 4 bases at J, leaving 4 bases unmatched. Germline V CDR1 and CDR2: SGHDT, YYEEEE. This CDR3 reads CASSLTSGSNYNEQFF. CDR3 sequence (DNA): TGTGCCAGCAGCTTGACTAGCGGGAGTAATTACAATGAGCAGTTCTTC.

A word on this clone: Other DNA sequences of this sample code for an identical CDR3. The chain has TRBV7-3 and TRBJ2-1; 15 bases are a match to TRBD2. CDR1 is SGHTA and CDR2 is FQGTGA in the germline V gene. This CDR3 region has 16 residues. Trimming removed 3 bases from V and 4 bases from J; junction bases left unmatched: 1. The chain's CDR3 is CASSLGTSGGYNEQFF. In DNA, the CDR3 is TGTGCCAGCAGCTTGGGGACTAGCGGGGGGTACAATGAGCAGTTCTTC.

Points on this clone: The junction shows a germline mismatch at one end, possibly a read error. The chain is built from TRBV9 and TRBJ1-2; 7 nucleotides match TRBD1. Germline assignment: CDR1 SGDLS and CDR2 YYNGEE. CDR3 length: 12 amino acids. Here the CDR3 DNA reads TGTGCCAGCAGCGTACCCGGACAGGACCTACTCTTC. Protein sequence: CASSVPGQDLLF.

The chain joins TRBV7-2 to TRBJ2-1; D call uncertain. V gave up 0 bases and J gave up 8 bases, with 8 bases separating them. Germline CDR1 is SGHTA and CDR2 is FQGNSA. The length of the CDR3 is 13 residues. DNA of the CDR3: TGTGCCAGCAGCTTAGCGCTGCGTGATGAGCAGTTCTTC. Amino acid sequence: CASSLALRDEQFF.

V is TRBV4-2 and J is TRBJ2-5; 8 nucleotides match TRBD2. Germline V gene data show CDR1 as LGHNA and CDR2 as YNFKEQ. The CDR3 covers 16 residues. The V and J ends lost 6 bases and 2 bases, in that order; junction bases with no gene match: 11. CDR3: CASRRTLAGIQETQYF. CDR3 sequence (DNA): TGTGCCAGCAGGAGAACTCTAGCGGGCATTCAAGAGACCCAGTACTTC.

The rearrangement uses TRBV5-1 and TRBJ2-2, with 7 bases aligning to TRBD1. Germline V gene sequence: CDR1 SGHRS, CDR2 YFSETQ. The CDR3 loop spans 16 amino acids. Germline trimming cut 0 bases from V and 6 bases from J; bases unmatched to any gene: 8. CDR3 in amino acids: CASSLGGQTNAGELFF. In nucleotides, the CDR3 is TGCGCCAGCAGCTTGGGGGGACAGACTAACGCCGGGGAGCTGTTTTTT.

The V gene is TRBV4-3, the J gene TRBJ2-7; D is ambiguous. Germline CDR1 is LGHNA and CDR2 is YSLEER. The CDR3 has 15 residues. V was pared by 1 base and J by 2 bases, with 12 bases between. The CDR3 loop reads CASSQVLVAPYEQYF. CDR3 coding DNA: TGCGCCAGCAGCCAAGTTCTAGTGGCCCCCTACGAGCAGTACTTC.

This clone was counted a few times. The rearrangement links TRBV5-4 to TRBJ2-1; TRBD2 agrees at 9 bases. V was clipped by 4 bases and J by 7 bases; unmatched bases: 12. Looked up from germline, CDR1 is SGHNT and CDR2 is YYREEE (reference sequence). The CDR3 consists of 16 residues. As DNA, the CDR3 is TGTGCCAGCAGCCTAAATAGCGGGAGTCCCCGAAATGAGCAGTTCTTC. It yields the protein CASSLNSGSPRNEQFF.